These 17 T cell receptor beta chains originate from one sample sequenced in a study of blood T cell repertoires in COVID-19 (dated by TCRdb to about 2020). Preparation of the library involved the immunoSEQ multiplex PCR assay. TCRdb stores this immuneACCESS table with in-frame sequences only. Part of the clones is absent; in the studies checked, under half of the shortfall reflects unresolved V genes, and no reason is known for the rest. The sample table lists some 380,000 clones, about 90% of them with a count of one. Clones ranked in the top ten supply about 6.5% of the sample. Sequencing used peripheral blood. All receptors come from a man younger than 35 with active or convalescent COVID-19.

The chain couples TRBV28 to TRBJ1-3; D is unclear. CDR1 and CDR2 from the germline V gene are MDHEN and SYDVKM. The germline V and J ends were trimmed by 1 base and 5 bases, with 3 bases remaining between them. CDR3 size: 12 residues. CDR3 residues: CASSLSRNTIYF. For the CDR3, the DNA is TGTGCCAGCAGTTTATCTCGAAACACCATATATTTT.

This chain uses TRBV19 with TRBJ2-4, with a tentative D call TRBD1 (5 bases). The CDR3 has 17 residues. Germline V gene lookup returns CDR1 LNHDA and CDR2 SQIVND (reference sequence). Trimming pared 1 base from V and 4 bases from J, leaving 17 bases between. This CDR3 reads CASSIVDGRWTKNIQYF. The CDR3 DNA is TGTGCCAGTAGTATAGTGGACGGGCGCTGGACAAAAAACATTCAGTACTTC.

The CDR3: CASSLGAGQSSYNSPLHF. The CDR3 bases are TGTGCCAGCAGCTTAGGGGCGGGACAGAGCTCCTATAATTCACCCCTCCACTTT. The rearrangement uses TRBV5-5 and TRBJ1-6; 7 bases are a match to TRBD1. The CDR3 is made up of 18 amino acids. In germline, CDR1 is SGHKS, CDR2 YYEKEE (reference sequence). The J segment lost 0 bases and the V segment lost 2 bases, leaving 8 bases of the junction unmatched.

This chain uses TRBV6-5 with TRBJ1-1; 7 bases align to TRBD1. This CDR3 has 15 residues. Germline V CDR1 and CDR2: MNHEY, SVGAGI. V was pared by 0 bases and J by 5 bases, with 6 bases of the junction left unmatched. The CDR3 coding sequence is TGTGCCAGCAGTTACTCGAGACAGGGTAGGACTGAAGCTTTCTTT. Amino acids: CASSYSRQGRTEAFF.

This clone was found once. V and J are TRBV4-3 and TRBJ1-1, with TRBD1 matching 7 bases. Germline assignment: CDR1 LGHNA and CDR2 YSLEER. The CDR3 consists of 16 residues. V shed 0 bases and J 6 bases; nucleotides not matched to a gene: 10. CDR3 region: CASSQDQGGWMSEAFF. In DNA form, the CDR3 reads TGCGCCAGCAGCCAAGATCAAGGGGGCTGGATGTCTGAAGCTTTCTTT.

CDR3 coding DNA: TGTGCCAGCGGACTAGCGGGGACCTACGAGCAGTACTTC. Its translation: CASGLAGTYEQYF. This chain connects TRBV28 to TRBJ2-7, with 12 bases that match TRBD2. This CDR3 spans 13 amino acids. The V segment lost 8 bases and the J segment 2 bases; nucleotides outside the gene matches: 1. The germline CDR1 and CDR2 sequences are MDHEN and SYDVKM.

This chain joins TRBV5-4 and TRBJ1-1; D unresolved. The CDR3 totals 13 residues. Germline V CDR1 and CDR2: SGHNT, YYREEE (reference sequence). Trimming took off 1 base at V and 11 bases at J, with 15 bases between the two ends. CDR3 region: CASSLSIEQRAFF. The DNA of the CDR3 is TGTGCCAGCAGCTTGAGTATTGAGCAGCGGGCTTTCTTT.

This sequence joins TRBV10-2 and TRBJ1-1; 7 bases are shared with TRBD1. The germline CDR1 and CDR2 sequences are WSHSY and SAAADI. V was clipped by 5 bases and J by 2 bases; unmatched bases: 8. The CDR3 loop spans 15 amino acids. The CDR3 DNA reads as TGCGCCAGCAGTCCCGGGGACAGATCTAACACTGAAGCTTTCTTT. It is translated as CASSPGDRSNTEAFF.

This chain joins TRBV11-2 and TRBJ2-1, with 9 bases fitting TRBD1. Germline V gene sequence: CDR1 SGHAT, CDR2 FQNNGV. Losses at the gene ends were 5 bases for V and 4 bases for J; bases not matched to a gene: 9. The CDR3 runs 16 residues. The CDR3 is CASSPIAGQGYNEQFF. CDR3 coding DNA: TGTGCCAGCAGCCCGATCGCGGGACAGGGATACAATGAGCAGTTCTTC.

The count of this clone is one. The chain joins TRBV29-1 to TRBJ2-6; D not resolved. V was clipped by 4 bases and J by 1 base, with 5 bases between them. Germline assignment: CDR1 SQVTM and CDR2 ANQGSEA. The CDR3 covers 13 residues. In nucleotides, the CDR3 is TGCAGCGTTGCCCAGTCTGGGGCCAACGTCCTGACTTTC. Protein: CSVAQSGANVLTF.

This clone was seen once. J is TRBJ2-7 and V is TRBV19, with D possibly matching TRBD1 (6 bases). This CDR3 spans 15 amino acids. Germline lookup yields CDR1 LNHDA and CDR2 SQIVND (reference sequence). The V gene lost 5 bases and the J gene lost 2 bases, with 16 bases spanning the gap. The DNA of the CDR3 is TGTGCCAGTAGTCTTCGGCCAGGGGCCACCTACGAGCAGTACTTC. Its translation: CASSLRPGATYEQYF.

The chain is built from TRBV28 and TRBJ2-7; TRBD1 is a possible D gene (5 bases). Trimming shortened V by 2 bases and J by 2 bases, and 7 bases separated the two germline ends. Per the germline V gene, CDR1 is MDHEN and CDR2 is SYDVKM. The CDR3 has 13 residues. DNA of the CDR3: TGTGCCAGCAGTTTAAGACAGACCTACGAGCAGTACTTC. Amino acid sequence: CASSLRQTYEQYF.

The rearrangement links TRBV28 to TRBJ2-2, with no clear D. The V gene lost 5 bases and the J gene lost 5 bases, with 15 bases spanning the gap. The length of the CDR3 is 15 residues. Germline V gene sequence: CDR1 MDHEN, CDR2 SYDVKM. The CDR3 reads CASSNRVFGTGELFF. In DNA, the CDR3 is TGTGCCAGCAGTAACCGGGTCTTCGGGACCGGGGAGCTGTTTTTT. The full variable domain, with the rest looked up from reference TRBV28 and TRBJ2-2, is DVKVTQSSRYLVKRTGEKVFLECVQDMDHENMFWYRQDPGLGLRLIYFSYDVKMKEKGDIPEGYSVSREKKERFSLILESASTNQTSMYLCASSNRVFGTGELFFGEGSRLTVL.

The chain combines TRBV5-6 with TRBJ1-4; tentatively, D is TRBD1 (5 bases). This CDR3 comprises 15 residues. CDR1 is SGHDT and CDR2 is YYEEEE in the germline V gene. V shed 4 bases and J shed 2 bases, with 12 bases lying between them. The CDR3 protein is CASSLEGATNEKLFF. The CDR3 nucleotides read TGTGCCAGCAGCCTGGAAGGGGCGACTAATGAAAAACTGTTTTTT.

The V and J genes are TRBV27 and TRBJ2-5, with 10 bases fitting TRBD1. The CDR3 runs 14 residues. V gave up 5 bases and J gave up 4 bases; unmatched junction bases: 4. Looked up from germline, CDR1 is MNHEY and CDR2 is SMNVEV (reference sequence). CDR3 loop: CASSPDRGGETQYF. CDR3 DNA sequence: TGTGCCAGCAGTCCGGACAGGGGGGGAGAGACCCAGTACTTC.

Concerning this clone: Other DNA sequences in this specimen translate into the identical CDR3. V usage is TRBV18 and J usage is TRBJ2-5, with TRBD1 as a possible D gene (5 bases). The germline V gene encodes CDR1 KGHSH and CDR2 LQKENI. The CDR3 is made up of 13 amino acids. The V end was cut by 2 bases, the J end by 5 bases, with 9 bases between. CDR3 residues: CASSPLGRETQYF. For the CDR3, the DNA is TGTGCCAGCTCACCATTGGGGCGGGAGACCCAGTACTTC.

V and J are TRBV5-1 and TRBJ2-3, with 12 positions matching TRBD2. Germline values: CDR1 SGHRS, CDR2 YFSETQ. There are 15 residues in the CDR3. With V trimmed by 2 bases and J by 6 bases, 4 bases remained unmatched. The CDR3 loop reads CASSFGTSGLDTQYF. CDR3 nucleotide sequence: TGCGCCAGCAGCTTCGGGACTAGCGGGCTCGATACGCAGTATTTT.